A selection of T cell receptor beta chains follows, all from one sample in a study of cytomegalovirus exposure and HLA in healthy donors. Measured with immunoSEQ multiplex PCR; TCRdb has only the in-frame clones, and not every one. In the table there are tens of thousands of clones, around nine tenths of which are singletons. The sample comprised PBMCs. Every receptor here comes from a young woman in good health and CMV-seronegative. Both conserved end residues are part of each CDR3. Each record gives: clone size, J gene, V gene, D gene, CDR3 protein, CDR3 DNA. D genes are given only for firm matches. Some rows mark clone size as missing; the rest say once, few, many or name a class of expanded clone.

size: NA
J: TRBJ2-7
V: TRBV18
D: NA
CDR3: CASSPYRVDIYEQYF
DNA: TGTGCCAGCTCACCCTACAGGGTCGATATATACGAGCAGTACTTC

size: NA
J: TRBJ1-1
V: TRBV27
D: NA
CDR3: CASSPSDIGNTEAFF
DNA: TGTGCCAGCAGCCCCTCCGACATCGGGAACACTGAAGCTTTCTTT

size: NA
J: TRBJ1-2
V: TRBV2
D: TRBD1
CDR3: CASLVKTGGGYTF
DNA: TGTGCCAGCCTTGTAAAGACAGGGGGCGGCTACACCTTC

size: NA
J: TRBJ1-3
V: TRBV18
D: TRBD1
CDR3: CASSQLGTGALSGNTIYF
DNA: TGTGCCAGCTCTCAACTCGGGACAGGTGCCCTCTCTGGAAACACCATATATTTT

size: NA
J: TRBJ1-2
V: TRBV6-6
D: NA
CDR3: CASSYVQGWSYGYTF
DNA: TGTGCCAGCAGTTACGTCCAGGGGTGGAGCTATGGCTACACCTTC

size: NA
J: TRBJ1-3
V: TRBV19
D: NA
CDR3: CASSRGFGNTIYF
DNA: TGTGCCAGTAGTCGGGGGTTTGGAAACACCATATATTTT

size: NA
J: TRBJ2-1
V: TRBV18
D: NA
CDR3: CASSPVGRGSYNEQFF
DNA: TGTGCCAGCTCACCAGTGGGCAGGGGTAGCTACAATGAGCAGTTCTTC

size: NA
J: TRBJ2-1
V: TRBV19
D: NA
CDR3: CASSKAGLSSYNEQFF
DNA: TGTGCCAGTAGTAAGGCGGGTCTAAGCTCCTACAATGAGCAGTTCTTC

size: NA
J: TRBJ2-7
V: TRBV11-3
D: NA
CDR3: CASSLSLWSPAYEQYF
DNA: TGTGCCAGCAGCCTTTCACTGTGGTCTCCCGCCTACGAGCAGTACTTC

size: NA
J: TRBJ2-1
V: TRBV9
D: NA
CDR3: CASSAGGLNNEQFF
DNA: TGTGCCAGCAGCGCGGGTGGACTCAACAATGAGCAGTTCTTC

size: once
J: TRBJ1-5
V: TRBV10-3
D: NA
CDR3: CAISESKRQPQHF
DNA: TGTGCCATCAGTGAGTCGAAGCGTCAGCCCCAGCATTTT

size: NA
J: TRBJ2-2
V: TRBV9
D: TRBD2
CDR3: CASSGTSGRPGELFF
DNA: TGTGCCAGCAGCGGGACTAGCGGGAGGCCCGGGGAGCTGTTTTTT

size: NA
J: TRBJ2-7
V: TRBV18
D: TRBD2
CDR3: CASSPTSGSHEQYF
DNA: TGTGCCAGCTCACCGACTAGCGGGTCTCACGAGCAGTACTTC